The next 3 T cell receptor beta chains were all read from a single sample in a study of T cell responses to AZD1222 COVID-19 vaccine. The assay was immunoSEQ multiplex PCR, and TCRdb's table has in-frame clones only and misses some. This table has some 140,000 clones, 88% appearing once. The sample in question was peripheral blood, obtained on day 0 of AZD1222 vaccination. The receptors were sampled from an adult in good health.

The V gene is TRBV2, the J gene TRBJ2-7, with TRBD2 identical over 7 bases. Germline CDR1 reads SNHLY; CDR2 reads FYNNEI. V trimming: 3 bases; J trimming: 3 bases; junction bases outside the gene matches: 2. The CDR3 totals 13 residues. The CDR3 DNA reads TGTGCCAGCAGTGAGGGAGGGTACTACGAGCAGTACTTC. Protein product: CASSEGGYYEQYF.

This clone was found many times. The gene calls are TRBV11-2 and TRBJ1-2; D is undetermined. CDR1 is SGHAT, CDR2 FQNNGV, per germline. The CDR3 sequence is 12 residues long. Trimming stripped 3 bases from V and 3 bases from J, with 5 bases between. The DNA of the CDR3 is TGTGCCAGCAGCTTGGACCACTATGGCTACACCTTC. Encoded protein: CASSLDHYGYTF.

Only one count was recorded for this clone. This sequence joins TRBV5-4 and TRBJ2-7, with D tentatively TRBD2 (5 bases). V was trimmed by 3 bases and J by 6 bases, leaving 13 bases between them. The CDR3 has 13 amino acids. The germline gives CDR1 SGHNT, CDR2 YYREEE (reference sequence). The CDR3 here is CASSSPGLVEQYF. Written as DNA, the CDR3 is TGTGCCAGCAGCTCTCCGGGGTTGGTCGAGCAGTACTTC.